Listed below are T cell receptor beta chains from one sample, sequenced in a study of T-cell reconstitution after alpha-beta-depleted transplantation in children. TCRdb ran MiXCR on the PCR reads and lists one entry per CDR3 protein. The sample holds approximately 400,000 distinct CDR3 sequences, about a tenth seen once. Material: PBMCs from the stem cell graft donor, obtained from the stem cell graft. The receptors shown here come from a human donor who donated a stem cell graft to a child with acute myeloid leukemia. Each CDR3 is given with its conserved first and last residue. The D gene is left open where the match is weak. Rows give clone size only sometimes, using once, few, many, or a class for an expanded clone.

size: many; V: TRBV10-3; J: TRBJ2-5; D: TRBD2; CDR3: CAIMKSGGASETQYF; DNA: TGTGCCATCATGAAAAGCGGGGGGGCCTCGGAGACCCAGTACTTC
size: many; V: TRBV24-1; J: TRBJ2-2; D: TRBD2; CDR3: CATGTSGKDGELFF; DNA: TGTGCCACCGGCACTAGCGGGAAGGACGGGGAGCTGTTTTTT
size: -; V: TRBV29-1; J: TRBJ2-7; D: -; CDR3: CSAGHRAGEQYF; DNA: TGCAGCGCCGGACACAGGGCCGGCGAGCAGTACTTC
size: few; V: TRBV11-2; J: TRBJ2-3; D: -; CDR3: CASSLFPQGPDTQYF; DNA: TGTGCCAGCAGCCTCTTCCCGCAGGGCCCAGATACGCAGTATTTT
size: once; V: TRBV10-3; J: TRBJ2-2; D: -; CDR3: CAINTVNTGELFF; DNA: TGTGCCATCAACACAGTGAACACCGGGGAGCTGTTTTTT
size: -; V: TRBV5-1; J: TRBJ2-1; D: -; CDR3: CASSLAGAFEQFF; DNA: TGCGCCAGCAGCTTGGCTGGGGCATTTGAGCAGTTCTTC
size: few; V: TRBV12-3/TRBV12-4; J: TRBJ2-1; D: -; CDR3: CASSSPIQGREYEQFF; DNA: TGTGCCAGCAGTTCACCAATACAGGGTCGTGAGTATGAGCAGTTCTTC
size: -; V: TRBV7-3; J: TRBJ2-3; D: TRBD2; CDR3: CASSLYGGRATDTQYF; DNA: TGTGCCAGCAGCTTATACGGCGGGAGGGCCACAGATACGCAGTATTTT
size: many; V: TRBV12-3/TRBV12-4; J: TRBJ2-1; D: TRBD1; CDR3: CASSLGAGGNEQFF; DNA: TGTGCCAGCAGTTTAGGGGCAGGGGGCAATGAGCAGTTCTTC
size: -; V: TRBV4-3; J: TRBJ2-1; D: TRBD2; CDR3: CASSQDSSTSGYNEQFF; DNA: TGCGCCAGCAGCCAAGATTCTAGCACTAGCGGCTACAATGAGCAGTTCTTC
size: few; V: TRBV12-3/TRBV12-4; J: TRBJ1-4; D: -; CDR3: CASSFSMGGVNNEKLFF; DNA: TGTGCCAGCAGTTTCTCGATGGGTGGGGTAAATAATGAAAAACTGTTTTTT
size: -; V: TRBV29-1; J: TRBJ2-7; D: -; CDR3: CSVTGLSYEQYF; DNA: TGCAGCGTTACAGGACTTAGCTACGAGCAGTACTTC
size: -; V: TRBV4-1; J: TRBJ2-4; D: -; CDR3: CASSLGDMSKNIQYF; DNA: TGCGCCAGCAGCCTAGGGGACATGTCCAAAAACATTCAGTACTTC
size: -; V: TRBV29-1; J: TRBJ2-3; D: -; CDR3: CSVVGGGAADTQYF; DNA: TGCAGCGTTGTAGGGGGGGGCGCCGCCGATACGCAGTATTTT